This T cell receptor beta chain was sequenced in a study of cytomegalovirus exposure and HLA in healthy donors. Study results and limitations: Specificity of a few CMV-associated chains for CMV antigens was verified in vitro. The study reported that TCR beta sequences accurately predicted HLA-A and HLA-B alleles in most subjects. An apparent linkage of common viral pathogens to several of the most significant clusters emerged in a later analysis.

J was trimmed by 7 bases and V by 2 bases; bases with no gene match: 13. The CDR3 sequence is 16 residues long. The germline CDR1 and CDR2 sequences are SGHTA and FQGNSA. The primer mix had 60 Vbeta and 13 Jbeta primers. How the authors handled the data: An analysis that came later counted around 80 million unique TCR beta chains, about 10 million shared. The protocol was immunoSEQ multiplex PCR, while the TCRdb copy is restricted to in-frame clones and leaves out a portion. The DNA gave D and trimming, while V, J and clone size come from that table. Among fewer than 200,000 clones, approximately 70% were seen once, and the ten largest hold 1.8%. In regard to this clone: Its antigen is not known.

The TCR sequence derives from a woman in her 30s in good health and CMV-seronegative. The sequencing sample was made of PBMCs. The V gene is TRBV7-2, the J gene TRBJ1-2, with 7 bases lining up with TRBD1. This CDR3 is CASSLRTTDRKRGYTF. The CDR3 nucleotides are TGTGCCAGCAGCTTACGAACCACGGACAGGAAGCGTGGCTACACCTTC.